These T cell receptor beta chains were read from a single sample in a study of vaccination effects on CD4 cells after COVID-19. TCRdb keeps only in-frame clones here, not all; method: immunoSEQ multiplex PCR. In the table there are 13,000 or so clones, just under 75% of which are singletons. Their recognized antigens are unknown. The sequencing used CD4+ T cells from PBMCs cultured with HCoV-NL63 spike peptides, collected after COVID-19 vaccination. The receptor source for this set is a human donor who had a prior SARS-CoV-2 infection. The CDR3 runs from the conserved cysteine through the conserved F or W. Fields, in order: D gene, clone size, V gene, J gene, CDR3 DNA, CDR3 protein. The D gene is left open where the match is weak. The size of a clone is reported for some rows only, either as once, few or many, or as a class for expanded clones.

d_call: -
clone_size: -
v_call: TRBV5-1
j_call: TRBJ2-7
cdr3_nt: TGCGCCAGCAGCCTTTCGGGACCGGGGTTGCCGACGTACTTC
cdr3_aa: CASSLSGPGLPTYF

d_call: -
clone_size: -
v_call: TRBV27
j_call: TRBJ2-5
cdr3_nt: TGTGCCAGCAGTTTAAGTATAGGTGAGACCCAGTACTTC
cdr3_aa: CASSLSIGETQYF

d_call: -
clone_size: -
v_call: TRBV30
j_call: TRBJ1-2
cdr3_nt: TGTGCCTGGAGCTGGGGTGGCGGCTACACCTTC
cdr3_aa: CAWSWGGGYTF

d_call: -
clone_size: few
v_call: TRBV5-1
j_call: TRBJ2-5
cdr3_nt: TGCGCCAGCAGCTTTAATAGGGGTCAGGGAGAGGGAGAGACCCAGTACTTC
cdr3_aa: CASSFNRGQGEGETQYF

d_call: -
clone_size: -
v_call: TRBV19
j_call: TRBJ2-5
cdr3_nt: TGTGCCAGTAGACCTTCAGCGGGAGAGACCCAGTACTTC
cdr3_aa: CASRPSAGETQYF

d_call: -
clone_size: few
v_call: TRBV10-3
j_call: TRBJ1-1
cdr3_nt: TGTGCCATCAGTGACAATATACAACCAAGACAGAGCACTGAAGCTTTCTTT
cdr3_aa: CAISDNIQPRQSTEAFF

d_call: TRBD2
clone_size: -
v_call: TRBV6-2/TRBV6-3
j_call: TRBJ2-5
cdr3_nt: TGTGCCAGCAGTTACTCGCTTGGGACTAGCGGGAGGGCCTATGAGACCCAGTACTTC
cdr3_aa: CASSYSLGTSGRAYETQYF

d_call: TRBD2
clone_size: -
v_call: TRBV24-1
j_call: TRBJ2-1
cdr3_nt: TGTGCCACCAGTGAGTCGGGACTAGCGGGGTACAATGAGCAGTTCTTC
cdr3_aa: CATSESGLAGYNEQFF

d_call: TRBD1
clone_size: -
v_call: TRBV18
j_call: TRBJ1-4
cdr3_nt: TGTGCCAGCTCACCGGGACAGATAAATGAAAAACTGTTTTTT
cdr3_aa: CASSPGQINEKLFF

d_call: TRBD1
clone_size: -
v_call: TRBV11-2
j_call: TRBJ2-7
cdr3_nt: TGTGCCAGCAGCTTAGGGGGGCTGACAGGGTCCGAGCAGTACTTC
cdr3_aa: CASSLGGLTGSEQYF

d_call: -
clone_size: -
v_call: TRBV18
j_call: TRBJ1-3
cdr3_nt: TGTGCCAGCTCACCACCTCCGGGGCAAGACTCTGGAAACACCATATATTTT
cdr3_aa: CASSPPPGQDSGNTIYF

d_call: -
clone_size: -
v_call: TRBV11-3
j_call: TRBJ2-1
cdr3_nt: TGTGCCAGCAGCTTCGGACAAGAACCCAACAATGAGCAGTTCTTC
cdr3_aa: CASSFGQEPNNEQFF

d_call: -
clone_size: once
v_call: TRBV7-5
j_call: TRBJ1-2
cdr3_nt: TGTGCCAGAAGCTTAGCCATAAAACAGGCGGTGCAGGGCGAAGACTATGGCTACACCTTC
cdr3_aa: CARSLAIKQAVQGEDYGYTF

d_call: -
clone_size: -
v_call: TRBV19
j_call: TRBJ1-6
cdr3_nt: TGTGCCAGTAGTATCCCGTTTAATTCACCCCTCCACTTT
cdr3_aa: CASSIPFNSPLHF

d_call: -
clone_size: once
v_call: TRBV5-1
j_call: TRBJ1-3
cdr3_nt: TGCGCCAGCAGCCGGGAGGGGCTCTCTGGAAACACCATATATTTT
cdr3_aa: CASSREGLSGNTIYF

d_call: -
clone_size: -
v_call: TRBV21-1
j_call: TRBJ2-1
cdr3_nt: TGTGCCAGCAGGCCCCCGTTGGTGCGTGAGCAGTTCTTC
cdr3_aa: CASRPPLVREQFF

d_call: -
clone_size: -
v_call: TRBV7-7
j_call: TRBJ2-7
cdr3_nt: TGTGCTAGCAGCTTACCCGCAGGGAAATACGAGCAGTACTTC
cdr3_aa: CASSLPAGKYEQYF

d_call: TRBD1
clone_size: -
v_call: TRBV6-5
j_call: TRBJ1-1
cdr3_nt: TGTGCCAGCAGTTCCGGGACAGGGGGCGAAGCTTTCTTT
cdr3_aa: CASSSGTGGEAFF

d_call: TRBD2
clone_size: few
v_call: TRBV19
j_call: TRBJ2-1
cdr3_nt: TGTGCCAGTAGCAATGGACTAGCGGGGGGGGGTGAGCAGTTCTTC
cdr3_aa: CASSNGLAGGGEQFF

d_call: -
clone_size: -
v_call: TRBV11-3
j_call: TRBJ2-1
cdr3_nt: TGTGCCAGCAGCCCTGGCCAGGGAGAGATCAATGAGCAGTTCTTC
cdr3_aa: CASSPGQGEINEQFF

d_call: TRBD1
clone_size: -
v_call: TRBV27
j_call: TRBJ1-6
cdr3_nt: TGTGCCAGCAGTTTGACAGGGGTCTCCTATAATTCACCCCTCCACTTT
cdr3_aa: CASSLTGVSYNSPLHF

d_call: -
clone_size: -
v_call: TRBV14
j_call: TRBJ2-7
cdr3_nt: TGTGCCAGCAGCCATTGGCGCAGTTCCTACGAGCAGTACTTC
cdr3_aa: CASSHWRSSYEQYF

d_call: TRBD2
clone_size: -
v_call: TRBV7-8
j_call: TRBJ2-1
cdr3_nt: TGTGCCAGCAGCTTAGAGCGGGGCGACGGTGAGCAGTTCTTC
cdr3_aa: CASSLERGDGEQFF

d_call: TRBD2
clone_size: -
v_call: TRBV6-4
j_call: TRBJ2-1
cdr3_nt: TGTGCCAGCAGTGACTCGGAGCGGGAGGATGAGCAGTTCTTC
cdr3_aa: CASSDSEREDEQFF

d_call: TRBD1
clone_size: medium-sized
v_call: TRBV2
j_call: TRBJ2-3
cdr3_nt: TGTGCCAGCAGTGACCGGACAGGGAGGAACACAGATACGCAGTATTTT
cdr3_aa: CASSDRTGRNTDTQYF

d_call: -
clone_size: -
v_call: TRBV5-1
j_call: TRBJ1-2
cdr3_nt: TGCGCCAGCAGCTTGGAAGGGGGATCGGGTAACTATGGCTACACCTTC
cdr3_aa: CASSLEGGSGNYGYTF

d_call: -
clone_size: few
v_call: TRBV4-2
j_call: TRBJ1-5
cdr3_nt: TGTGCCAGCAGCCAGGGCCAGGGTTTCAATCAGCCCCAGCATTTT
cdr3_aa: CASSQGQGFNQPQHF

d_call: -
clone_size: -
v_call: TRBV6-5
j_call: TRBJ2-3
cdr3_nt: TGTGCCAGCAGTTACGACTGGAGCACAGATACGCAGTATTTT
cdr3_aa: CASSYDWSTDTQYF

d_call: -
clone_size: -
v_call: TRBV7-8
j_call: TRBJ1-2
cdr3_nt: TGTGCCAGCAGCTTAAGGGAGAACCATGGCTACACCTTC
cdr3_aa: CASSLRENHGYTF

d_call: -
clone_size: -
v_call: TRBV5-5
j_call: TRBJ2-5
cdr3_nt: TGTGCCAGCAGCTTGGGTCGGCGGCAGGGGCCAGAGACCCAGTACTTC
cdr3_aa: CASSLGRRQGPETQYF

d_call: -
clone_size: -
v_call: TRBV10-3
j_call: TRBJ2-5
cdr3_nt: TGTGCCATACGCCCATCGCGGGCAGAGACCCAGTACTTC
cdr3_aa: CAIRPSRAETQYF

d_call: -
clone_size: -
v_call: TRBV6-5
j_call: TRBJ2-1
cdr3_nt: TGTGCCAGCAGTCCAGCCGAAACGGATTTCAATGAGCAGTTCTTC
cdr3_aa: CASSPAETDFNEQFF

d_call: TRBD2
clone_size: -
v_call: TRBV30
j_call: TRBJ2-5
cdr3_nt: TGTGCCTGGAGTGGGGGGGGAGAGACCCAGTACTTC
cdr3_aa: CAWSGGGETQYF

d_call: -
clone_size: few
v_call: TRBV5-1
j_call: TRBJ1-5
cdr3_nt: TGCGCCAGCAGCTCGGGGACCAATCAGCCCCAGCATTTT
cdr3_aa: CASSSGTNQPQHF

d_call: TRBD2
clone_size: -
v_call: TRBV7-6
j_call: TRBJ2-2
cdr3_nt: TGTGCCAGCAGCTTAGCCCATCCGGCTAGCGGGGGTGGCGGGGAGCTGTTTTTT
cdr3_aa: CASSLAHPASGGGGELFF

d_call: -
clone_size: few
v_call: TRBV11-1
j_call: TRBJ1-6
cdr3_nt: TGTGCCAGCAGTCGACTAGGGGGTTCACCCCTCCACTTT
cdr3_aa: CASSRLGGSPLHF

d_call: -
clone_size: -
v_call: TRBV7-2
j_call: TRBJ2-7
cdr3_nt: TGTGCCAGCAGCTCCGACCGACGGAGGGAGCAGTACTTC
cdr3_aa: CASSSDRRREQYF

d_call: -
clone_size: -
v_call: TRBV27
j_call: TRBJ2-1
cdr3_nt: TGTGCCAGCAGTTTAAGGTCCTCGGGAGTCGGTTACAATGAGCAGTTCTTC
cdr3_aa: CASSLRSSGVGYNEQFF

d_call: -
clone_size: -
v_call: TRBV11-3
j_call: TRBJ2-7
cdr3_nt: TGTGCCAGCAGCCTGGCCTACGAGCAGTACTTC
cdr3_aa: CASSLAYEQYF

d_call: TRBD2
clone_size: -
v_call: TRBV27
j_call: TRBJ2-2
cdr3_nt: TGTGCCAGCAGAAGAAATAGCGGGGGCCATAACACCGGGGAGCTGTTTTTT
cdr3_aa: CASRRNSGGHNTGELFF

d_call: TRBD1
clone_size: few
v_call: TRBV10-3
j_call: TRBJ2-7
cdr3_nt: TGTGCCACCCGACAGGGCTACGAGCAGTACTTC
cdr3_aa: CATRQGYEQYF

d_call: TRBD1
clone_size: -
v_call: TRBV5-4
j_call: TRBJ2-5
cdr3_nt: TGTGCCAGCAGCTGGGACAGGGGACAAGAGACCCAGTACTTC
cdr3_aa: CASSWDRGQETQYF